Shown below are 24 T cell receptor beta chains from a single sample sequenced in a study of blood T cell repertoires in COVID-19. Clones were read by immunoSEQ multiplex PCR, and TCRdb kept only the in-frame ones, dropping some. The table lists 350,000 or so clones, about 87% of them singletons. The sequenced sample was peripheral blood. The receptors here all came from a woman aged 25 to 39 with COVID-19, enrolled during active disease.

The chain recombines TRBV30 with TRBJ1-4; 7 bases match TRBD1. CDR3 length: 14 amino acids. CDR1 and CDR2 (germline): GTSNPN, SVGIG (reference sequence). The junction had 4 bases not matched to a gene; V was cut back by 6 bases and J by 0 bases. This chain's CDR3 is CACPQGATNEKLFF. The CDR3 DNA reads as TGTGCCTGTCCTCAGGGGGCAACTAATGAAAAACTGTTTTTT.

V usage is TRBV2 and J usage is TRBJ2-2, with 11 bases identical to TRBD2. Germline values: CDR1 SNHLY, CDR2 FYNNEI. With V trimmed by 9 bases and J by 2 bases, 2 bases remained unmatched. This CDR3 comprises 14 residues. The CDR3 region is CARGTSGNTGELFF. The CDR3 bases are TGTGCCAGAGGGACTAGCGGAAACACCGGGGAGCTGTTTTTT.

This clone is a singleton in its sample. The genes are TRBV18 and TRBJ1-5, with a possible D match to TRBD1 (5 bases). There are 16 residues in the CDR3. V lost 4 bases to trimming and J lost 4 bases, with 17 bases between them. Germline CDR1 and CDR2: KGHSH and LQKENI. In DNA, the CDR3 is TGTGCCAGCTCACTCATGCAGGGAATGATAAATCAGCCCCAGCATTTT. Translation gives CASSLMQGMINQPQHF.

The chain employs TRBV4-1 and TRBJ2-5, with a possible D match to TRBD2 (5 bases). Germline V CDR1 and CDR2: MGHRA, YSYEKL. The germline V and J ends were trimmed by 1 base and 2 bases, with 11 bases remaining between them. This CDR3 spans 15 amino acids. The CDR3 bases are TGCGCCAGCAGCCAAGCTCTACTAGGTCAAGAGACCCAGTACTTC. Encoded protein: CASSQALLGQETQYF.

This clone was recorded a few times. This chain uses TRBV19 with TRBJ1-1; D is possibly TRBD1 (6 bases). Germline V gene sequence: CDR1 LNHDA, CDR2 SQIVND (reference sequence). Between the trimmed V and J ends, which lost 4 bases and 1 base, there was a span of 13 bases. This CDR3 has 15 amino acids. CDR3 DNA: TGTGCCAGTAGTAATAGACAGGATAGGAACACTGAAGCTTTCTTT. Translated, it gives CASSNRQDRNTEAFF.

The rearrangement joins TRBV7-2 to TRBJ2-3; 10 positions match TRBD1. The CDR3 spans 17 residues. From germline, CDR1 is SGHTA and CDR2 FQGNSA. Unmatched junction bases numbered 12, after V lost 5 bases and J lost 4 bases. CDR3 coding DNA: TGTGCCAGCAGCACAGGCCGCGGGACAGGGGCTCCAGATACGCAGTATTTT. Translation: CASSTGRGTGAPDTQYF.

The V and J genes are TRBV30 and TRBJ2-1; 14 nucleotides match TRBD2. This CDR3 has 17 amino acids. The ends lost 4 bases at V and 7 bases at J; junction bases unmatched: 12. Germline V lookup: CDR1 GTSNPN, CDR2 SVGIG (reference sequence). In nucleotides, the CDR3 is TGTGCCTGGATGGGGTGGGGACTAGCGGGAGCGGAGAATGAGCAGTTCTTC. It translates to CAWMGWGLAGAENEQFF.

The rearrangement uses TRBV2 and TRBJ1-5; D perhaps matches TRBD1 (5 bases). The CDR3 contains 13 residues. Germline V gene lookup returns CDR1 SNHLY and CDR2 FYNNEI. The germline V and J ends were trimmed by 5 bases and 6 bases, with 11 bases remaining between them. The CDR3 DNA reads as TGTGCCAGCAGTTCGGGGGTCGGTCAGCCCCAGCATTTT. It yields the protein CASSSGVGQPQHF.

The J gene is TRBJ2-2, the V gene TRBV5-4; possibly TRBD2 for D (5 bases). Germline CDR1 SGHNT, CDR2 YYREEE (reference sequence). This CDR3 is 14 amino acids long. V was cut by 5 bases and J by 6 bases, with 14 bases left in between. CDR3 amino acids: CASSLGVPAGELFF. CDR3 nucleotide sequence: TGTGCCAGCAGTCTCGGGGTGCCGGCCGGGGAGCTGTTTTTT.

The genes are TRBV28 and TRBJ2-4, with 12 nucleotides matching TRBD2. The CDR3 is 17 amino acids. V trimming: 4 bases; J trimming: 0 bases; junction bases outside the gene matches: 4. Germline-derived CDR1 and CDR2 are MDHEN and SYDVKM. CDR3 DNA: TGTGCCAGCAGTTGGAGGACTAGCGGGATAGCCAAAAACATTCAGTACTTC. Translating gives CASSWRTSGIAKNIQYF.

The rearrangement uses TRBV14 and TRBJ2-1; no definite D call. The V end lost 4 bases, the J end lost 8 bases, and 15 bases lay between the germline ends. CDR1 is SGHDN, CDR2 FVKESK, per germline. The CDR3 is made up of 14 amino acids. The CDR3 sequence is CASSPRNAVDEQFF. The CDR3 nucleotides are TGTGCCAGCAGCCCTCGAAACGCGGTCGATGAGCAGTTCTTC.

This chain uses TRBV2 with TRBJ2-7; no clear D gene. V lost 1 base, J lost 0 bases, and 10 bases lay in between. This CDR3 has 15 residues. Germline V CDR1 and CDR2: SNHLY, FYNNEI. CDR3 DNA: TGTGCCAGCAGTGAAGACTCGAGGAGCTCCTACGAGCAGTACTTC. Its translation: CASSEDSRSSYEQYF.

The V and J genes are TRBV6-5 and TRBJ2-5; 7 bases match TRBD2. CDR3 length: 14 residues. The V segment lost 3 bases and the J segment 4 bases; nucleotides outside the gene matches: 5. The germline CDR1 and CDR2 sequences are MNHEY and SVGAGI. CDR3 sequence: CASSYREGRETQYF. The CDR3 DNA sequence: TGTGCCAGCAGTTATAGGGAGGGGCGAGAGACCCAGTACTTC.

The CDR3 DNA is TGTGCCAGCAGTTTAACCGGGACAATGGCCACTGAAGCTTTCTTT. It codes for CASSLTGTMATEAFF. V usage is TRBV28 and J usage is TRBJ1-1, with D possibly being TRBD1 (6 bases). V lost 2 bases to trimming and J lost 4 bases, with 14 bases between them. Per the germline V gene, CDR1 is MDHEN and CDR2 is SYDVKM. There are 15 residues in the CDR3.

This clone has just one count. This sequence joins TRBV10-1 and TRBJ1-1; TRBD1 agrees at 7 bases. CDR1 and CDR2 from the germline V gene are WNHNN and SYGVQD (reference sequence). The CDR3 loop spans 13 amino acids. V was clipped by 5 bases and J by 4 bases; unmatched bases: 4. As DNA, the CDR3 is TGCGCCAGCAGTCGGAGGGGGCTCACTGAAGCTTTCTTT. It codes for CASSRRGLTEAFF.

V gene TRBV4-2 combines with J gene TRBJ2-7, with D possibly being TRBD2 (5 bases). Trimming pared 0 bases from V and 0 bases from J, leaving 12 bases between. The V gene's germline CDR1 is LGHNA and CDR2 YNFKEQ. The CDR3 length is 16 residues. The CDR3 coding sequence is TGTGCCAGCAGCCAAGATAAGAGCGGAAGCTCCTACGAGCAGTACTTC. As protein: CASSQDKSGSSYEQYF.

The chain links TRBV10-3 to TRBJ2-1; TRBD2 aligns across 8 bases. The V gene end was trimmed by 2 bases and the J gene end by 0 bases; junction bases not matched to a gene: 6. The CDR3 runs to 17 residues. Germline V lookup: CDR1 ENHRY, CDR2 SYGVKD. The CDR3 region has the DNA TGTGCCATCAGTGAGCCGGGACTAGTTTACTCCTACAATGAGCAGTTCTTC. Its protein product is CAISEPGLVYSYNEQFF.

This clone occurred a few times. This chain connects TRBV7-2 to TRBJ2-7, with a possible D match to TRBD2 (6 bases). Germline V gene lookup returns CDR1 SGHTA and CDR2 FQGNSA. The CDR3 covers 15 residues. V gave up 1 base and J gave up 0 bases, with 10 bases separating them. This chain's CDR3 is CASSLVSRGSYEQYF. DNA of the CDR3: TGTGCCAGCAGCTTAGTCTCGCGGGGCTCCTACGAGCAGTACTTC.

As DNA, the CDR3 is TGTGCCAGCAGCCGCTCGGGGGGAGAGACCCAGTACTTC. Its translation: CASSRSGGETQYF. The chain uses TRBV11-2 and TRBJ2-5; 7 nucleotides line up with TRBD2. This CDR3 has 13 amino acids. Trimming took 5 bases from V and 4 from J; bases not matched to a gene: 4. Germline V gives CDR1 SGHAT, CDR2 FQNNGV. Looking up the rest from reference TRBV11-2 and TRBJ2-5 gives the full variable domain: EAGVAQSPRYKIIEKRQSVAFWCNPISGHATLYWYQQILGQGPKLLIQFQNNGVVDDSQLPKDRFSAERLKGVDSTLKIQPAKLEDSAVYLCASSRSGGETQYFGPGTRLLVL.

This clone showed up just a few times. The V and J genes are TRBV25-1 and TRBJ2-2; TRBD2 might be the D (6 bases). This CDR3 has 14 residues. With 10 bases removed from V and 4 bases from J, the gap between germline ends came to 16 bases. The germline V gene encodes CDR1 MGHDK and CDR2 SYGVNS. CDR3 sequence (DNA): TGTGCCATTGGGACTCATAGGGGCACCGGGGAGCTGTTTTTT. Translation gives CAIGTHRGTGELFF.

This sequence joins TRBV9 and TRBJ2-3, with 11 bases matching TRBD2. With V trimmed by 0 bases and J by 6 bases, 3 bases remained unmatched. This CDR3 contains 15 residues. Germline V CDR1 and CDR2: SGDLS, YYNGEE. The CDR3 reads CASSVVLAGDDTQYF. The CDR3 nucleotides are TGTGCCAGCAGCGTAGTACTAGCGGGAGATGATACGCAGTATTTT.

This rearrangement joins TRBV28 to TRBJ2-7; tentative D call: TRBD2 (6 bases). The V gene lost 1 base and the J gene lost 2 bases, with 12 bases spanning the gap. Germline CDR1 and CDR2: MDHEN and SYDVKM. This CDR3 comprises 15 residues. DNA for the CDR3: TGTGCCAGCAGTTTATTTGGGAGGCCCCCCTACGAGCAGTACTTC. Its translation: CASSLFGRPPYEQYF.

The V and J genes are TRBV10-3 and TRBJ2-1; possibly TRBD1 for D (5 bases). In germline, CDR1 is ENHRY, CDR2 SYGVKD. CDR3 size: 12 residues. V was pared by 4 bases and J by 10 bases, with 11 bases between. CDR3 sequence reads: CAISVVGQEQFF. The CDR3, as DNA: TGTGCCATCAGTGTTGTCGGACAAGAGCAGTTCTTC.

As to this clone: The sample has other DNA sequences that encode this CDR3 too. The V gene is TRBV5-6, the J gene TRBJ2-2; D is uncertain. V dropped 1 base and J dropped 6 bases, with 4 bases sitting between them. Germline V gene lookup returns CDR1 SGHDT and CDR2 YYEEEE. This CDR3 is 12 amino acids long. CDR3 region: CASSLYSGELFF. CDR3 sequence (DNA): TGTGCCAGCAGCTTGTACTCCGGGGAGCTGTTTTTT.